This record looks at one TCR beta chain sequence and its context. The target antigen is unknown. This sample was taken from a study of regulatory T cells in long-lasting Graves disease. At the level of the study: Those with persistent Graves' disease had received antithyroid drugs for over 5 years with positive TSH receptor antibodies.

Described time point: persistent/refractory GD, antithyroid drugs over 5 years with positive TRAb. From PBMCs, RNA was extracted and then used to make the TCR library. Combining iRepertoire HTBI primers with Arm-PCR of CDR3 regions, the authors built TCR beta libraries. Using its own MiXCR run on the multiplex PCR reads, TCRdb lists one record per CDR3 protein. Among roughly 400,000 distinct CDR3 sequences, over 20% were seen once, and the ten largest hold approximately 15%. Germline V lookup: CDR1 MDHEN, CDR2 SYDVKM. V was shortened by 7 bases and J by 6 bases, with 15 bases between the two germline ends. The CDR3 length is 14 residues. Overall study findings and caveats: New patients shared fewer than 1,000 public clonotypes, and persistent patients shared more, with about 2,700.

J is TRBJ1-4 and V is TRBV28; D possibly corresponds to TRBD1 (5 bases). The receptor was derived from a female donor with Graves disease. The source material was peripheral blood mononuclear cells (PBMCs), sampled when the disease was refractory, from a patient treated with antithyroid drugs. The CDR3 sequence: CASIRSGTYEKLFF. The CDR3 DNA is TGTGCCAGCATTCGCTCCGGGACGTATGAAAAACTGTTTTTT.